These T cell receptor beta chains were read from a single sample in a study of T-cell memory formation after mild COVID-19. TCRdb redid the calling of the 5' RACE reads with MiXCR, one entry per CDR3 protein. The sample lists over 70,000 distinct CDR3 sequences, about 14% occurring once. Sequencing was performed on PBMCs or a T cell subset sorted from them (not recorded which). These receptors were collected from a man aged 18 to 30 who had mild COVID-19 (a few samples of this study predate the infection). Cell type and time point are not known. The CDR3 runs from the conserved cysteine through the conserved F or W. Each record gives: clone size, D gene, V gene, J gene, CDR3 DNA, CDR3 protein. A D gene is named only where the DNA matches it firmly. Clone size, where shown, is once, few, many, or a class for clones that have expanded.

NA	NA	TRBV10-2	TRBJ1-5	TGCGCCAGCAGTGAGAATCCAGGAAATAGCAATCAGCCCCAGCATTTT	CASSENPGNSNQPQHF
NA	NA	TRBV5-1	TRBJ2-1	TGCGCCAGCATCCAGGGGGGGACACTGGGCGATGAGCAGTTCTTC	CASIQGGTLGDEQFF
few	TRBD2	TRBV10-2	TRBJ2-2	TGCGCCAGCAGTGGACGGACTAGCGAGAACACCGGGGAGCTGTTTTTT	CASSGRTSENTGELFF
few	NA	TRBV28	TRBJ1-2	TGTGCCAGCAGTTACAGGGAAAAAGCTTTTAACTATGGCTACACCTTC	CASSYREKAFNYGYTF
few	NA	TRBV6-2/TRBV6-3	TRBJ2-7	TGTGCCAGCAGTCCCTCGGGGGACTTCTACGAGCAGTACTTC	CASSPSGDFYEQYF
few	NA	TRBV12-3/TRBV12-4	TRBJ1-2	TGTGCCAGCAGCCATAGCGCCGAGGACTATGGCTACACCTTC	CASSHSAEDYGYTF
NA	TRBD1	TRBV9	TRBJ1-4	TGTGCCAGCAGCCCCCGGGACAGACTAAATGAAAAACTGTTTTTT	CASSPRDRLNEKLFF
NA	TRBD2	TRBV12-5	TRBJ2-1	TGTGCTAGTGGTTTCGGTCCCGGGACTAGCGGGCCAGGGGAGCAGTTCTTC	CASGFGPGTSGPGEQFF
many	NA	TRBV2	TRBJ2-5	TGTGCCAGCAGTGAAGCCCAGGGAAGACGAGAGACCCAGTACTTC	CASSEAQGRRETQYF
few	NA	TRBV4-3	TRBJ1-2	TGCGCCAGCAGCCAAGATGTGGGGCCACCCCTAGAGGGCTACACCTTC	CASSQDVGPPLEGYTF
few	NA	TRBV5-5	TRBJ2-5	TGTGCCAGCAGCTTTGGGGATCAGGGGCCCCAAGAGACCCAGTACTTC	CASSFGDQGPQETQYF
few	NA	TRBV12-3/TRBV12-4	TRBJ1-5	TGTGCCAGCAGTTTCGGCAGGGGAGGGGATCAGCCCCAGCATTTT	CASSFGRGGDQPQHF
NA	NA	TRBV20-1	TRBJ2-6	TGCAGTGCTAGCGAGCTGGAGCTCCCTGGGGCCAACGTCCTGACTTTC	CSASELELPGANVLTF
NA	NA	TRBV11-2	TRBJ2-2	TGTGCCAGCATCAAAACAGGGTACGGACCCGGGGAGCTGTTTTTT	CASIKTGYGPGELFF
NA	TRBD2	TRBV24-1	TRBJ2-7	TGTGCCACCAGTGATTCGGGACTAGCGGGGGGATACGAGCAGTACTTC	CATSDSGLAGGYEQYF
few	NA	TRBV29-1	TRBJ2-5	TGCAGCGTTGAAGCACAGGGATGGGAGACCCAGTACTTC	CSVEAQGWETQYF
NA	NA	TRBV5-5	TRBJ1-2	TGTGCCAGCAGCTTGTCGCCCGGGCGGAATATCTATGGCTACACCTTC	CASSLSPGRNIYGYTF
NA	NA	TRBV7-7	TRBJ1-1	TGTGCTAGCAGCCGCATTATGGGCGGCAACACTGAAGCTTTCTTT	CASSRIMGGNTEAFF
NA	NA	TRBV7-9	TRBJ2-5	TGTGCCGTGGACAGAGACGGCCAAGAGACCCAGTACTTC	CAVDRDGQETQYF
NA	NA	TRBV4-1	TRBJ1-4	TGCGCCAGCAGCCAAGTCTTAGGGGAGGGGAAACTGTTTTTT	CASSQVLGEGKLFF
NA	TRBD1	TRBV3-1	TRBJ2-3	TGTGCCAGCAGCCAAGATCCAGGGGGCGTCACAGATACGCAGTATTTT	CASSQDPGGVTDTQYF
NA	TRBD2	TRBV29-1	TRBJ2-2	TGCAGCGTCCAGGAACTAGCGGGGTACACCGGGGAGCTGTTTTTT	CSVQELAGYTGELFF
few	TRBD2	TRBV12-3/TRBV12-4	TRBJ2-1	TGTGCCAGCAGTTATACGCGGGAGCTAGACAATGAGCAGTTCTTC	CASSYTRELDNEQFF
NA	TRBD1	TRBV20-1	TRBJ2-2	TGCAGTGCCACCACAGGGGGAACCGGGGAGCTGTTTTTT	CSATTGGTGELFF
few	NA	TRBV13	TRBJ1-2	TGTGCCAGCAGCACCCGGGTGGGGACCTTCTATGGCTACACCTTC	CASSTRVGTFYGYTF
NA	NA	TRBV7-2	TRBJ1-1	TGTGCCAGCAGCCTACGTGGGGTAAGGACTGAAGCTTTCTTT	CASSLRGVRTEAFF
few	TRBD2	TRBV29-1	TRBJ2-3	TGCAGCCCCCGGCGGGGGGACACAGATACGCAGTATTTT	CSPRRGDTDTQYF
NA	NA	TRBV7-9	TRBJ2-5	TGTGCCAGCAGCCCCCGGGAAACGCAAGAGACCCAGTACTTC	CASSPRETQETQYF
NA	NA	TRBV25-1	TRBJ2-7	TGTGCCAGCAGTGACGTAGGGGACTACGAGCAGTACTTC	CASSDVGDYEQYF
few	NA	TRBV5-5	TRBJ2-4	TGTGCCAGCAGCTTGGGGAAAAACATTCAGTACTTC	CASSLGKNIQYF
few	TRBD1	TRBV19	TRBJ2-1	TGTGCCAGCCTGGACAGGGGGGACAATGAGCAGTTCTTC	CASLDRGDNEQFF